This TCR beta chain was recorded in a study of T cells in women clearing cervical HPV infection. Overall study: No precancer developed; the control's incident HPV16 infection cleared within 12 months. Overall study results and limits: CIN3+ cases had significantly higher TCR repertoire richness than controls, but evenness did not differ.

Details on this clone: Its specificity is not known. The observed sequence ends 3 residues before the CDR3 terminus, with the missing tail filled in from the germline J gene.

Germline CDR1 reads GTSNPN; CDR2 reads SVGIG (reference sequence). This CDR3 is built from 13 residues. J lost 7 bases, V lost 1 base, and 3 bases had no gene match. The assay was immunoSEQ multiplex PCR, and TCRdb's table has in-frame clones only and misses some. This repertoire includes more than 20,000 clones. This sequence joins TRBV30 and TRBJ2-1; 8 bases match TRBD2. The sample was blood buffy coat. This TCR came from a woman between 18 and 69 years old with a cervical HPV16 infection that either progressed to CIN3+ or cleared (not recorded which). The CDR3 DNA, read in part, is TGTGCCTGGAGTGCGGGACTAGAAAATGAG. Residues: CAWSAGLENE. The CDR3 as a whole reads CAWSAGLENEQFF.